Following are 24 T cell receptor beta chains from one sample sequenced in a study of shared clonotypes between healthy human individuals. Terminally differentiated effector memory CD45RA+ cells were excluded by CCR7 positive selection of CD45RO-negative cells. Data came from immunoSEQ multiplex PCR; TCRdb stores just in-frame clones and leaves some out. The sample lists around 2.1 million clones, approximately 94% occurring once. Specimen: naive CD8+ T cells from PBMCs. Source of these receptors: a man in his late teens or twenties in good health. Some clones in this sample may be carry-over from other donors' samples.

The rearrangement joins TRBV28 to TRBJ1-1; D is possibly TRBD1 (5 bases). Germline V gives CDR1 MDHEN, CDR2 SYDVKM. The CDR3 sequence is 17 residues long. The V gene lost 4 bases and the J gene lost 1 base, with 19 bases spanning the gap. CDR3 sequence: CASSYHYSGTKNTEAFF. DNA of the CDR3: TGTGCCAGCAGTTACCACTACTCCGGGACGAAGAACACTGAAGCTTTCTTT.

This chain links TRBV2 with TRBJ2-7, with 8 nucleotides matching TRBD2. With V trimmed by 1 base and J by 5 bases, 10 bases remained unmatched. The CDR3 is 16 residues long. CDR1 is SNHLY, CDR2 FYNNEI, per germline. The CDR3, as DNA: TGTGCCAGCAGTGAAGTCCTACGGCTAGCGGGCAACGAGCAGTACTTC. Amino acids: CASSEVLRLAGNEQYF. Supplemented by reference TRBV2 and TRBJ2-7, the full variable domain reads EPEVTQTPSHQVTQMGQEVILRCVPISNHLYFYWYRQILGQKVEFLVSFYNNEISEKSEIFDDQFSVERPDGSNFTLKIRSTKLEDSAMYFCASSEVLRLAGNEQYFGPGTRLTVT.

This chain uses TRBV29-1 with TRBJ2-3; 7 nucleotides line up with TRBD1. From germline, CDR1 is SQVTM and CDR2 ANQGSEA. This CDR3 is 15 amino acids long. The trim removed 0 bases at V and 4 bases at J, leaving 7 bases unmatched. CDR3 bases: TGCAGCGTTGAAGATCTTCAGGGGGTATCAGATACGCAGTATTTT. This gives the protein CSVEDLQGVSDTQYF.

This chain uses TRBV7-9 with TRBJ1-2; possible D gene TRBD1, 5 bases. The CDR3 sequence is 12 residues long. CDR1 and CDR2 from the germline V gene are SEHNR and FQNEAQ (reference sequence). Deletions cut 7 bases from V and 8 bases from J, with 14 bases between. CDR3 sequence (DNA): TGTGCCAGCACCTTTCGACAGTTAGGCTACACCTTC. This codes for CASTFRQLGYTF.

The J gene is TRBJ2-1, the V gene TRBV28; 9 bases are a match to TRBD2. Germline loops: CDR1 MDHEN, CDR2 SYDVKM. This CDR3 contains 16 residues. The trim removed 6 bases at V and 3 bases at J, leaving 9 bases unmatched. In DNA, the CDR3 is TGTGCCAGCAGCCCTCAGCGGGAGGTAGGCTACAATGAGCAGTTCTTC. Its protein is CASSPQREVGYNEQFF.

The chain is built from TRBV6-6 and TRBJ1-5; D not resolved. This CDR3 contains 16 residues. Germline values: CDR1 MNHNY, CDR2 SVGAGI (reference sequence). Trimming took off 7 bases at V and 2 bases at J, with 18 bases between the two ends. The CDR3 loop reads CASITYRPGGNQPQHF. In DNA form, the CDR3 reads TGTGCCAGCATTACCTACCGTCCCGGTGGCAATCAGCCCCAGCATTTT.

The gene calls are TRBV7-9 and TRBJ2-5; D remains unclear. The V end was cut by 3 bases, the J end by 5 bases, with 13 bases between. The CDR3 length is 14 residues. Germline CDR1 and CDR2: SEHNR and FQNEAQ (reference sequence). Here the CDR3 DNA reads TGTGCCAGCAGCTTCTCCGGCCCCACGGAGACCCAGTACTTC. Amino acid sequence: CASSFSGPTETQYF.

The rearrangement uses TRBV28 and TRBJ2-7; 12 bases are shared with TRBD2. The germline gives CDR1 MDHEN, CDR2 SYDVKM. The CDR3 totals 15 residues. The V gene end was trimmed by 3 bases and the J gene end by 4 bases; junction bases not matched to a gene: 4. CDR3 sequence reads: CASSFLAGGLYEQYF. Here the CDR3 DNA reads TGTGCCAGCAGTTTTCTAGCGGGAGGGCTGTACGAGCAGTACTTC.

V usage is TRBV28 and J usage is TRBJ1-1; 7 bases line up with TRBD1. Germline V CDR1 and CDR2: MDHEN, SYDVKM. V shed 5 bases, J shed 5 bases, and the junction held 5 bases outside the gene matches. CDR3 length equals 13 residues. Written as DNA, the CDR3 is TGTGCCAGCAGTGTAAGGGGGCTTACTGAAGCTTTCTTT. It yields the protein CASSVRGLTEAFF. Looking up the rest from reference TRBV28 and TRBJ1-1 gives the full variable domain: DVKVTQSSRYLVKRTGEKVFLECVQDMDHENMFWYRQDPGLGLRLIYFSYDVKMKEKGDIPEGYSVSREKKERFSLILESASTNQTSMYLCASSVRGLTEAFFGQGTRLTVV.

The chain uses TRBV9 and TRBJ2-1, with 8 bases fitting TRBD2. In germline, CDR1 is SGDLS, CDR2 YYNGEE. This CDR3 is built from 15 residues. The V gene end was trimmed by 3 bases and the J gene end by 9 bases; junction bases not matched to a gene: 11. DNA of the CDR3: TGTGCCAGCAGCGCTAGCGGGCGTGCGGGGAGTGAGCAGTTCTTC. This translates into CASSASGRAGSEQFF.

The V and J genes are TRBV27 and TRBJ1-4; TRBD1 might be the D (5 bases). The CDR3 has 12 residues. The germline CDR1 and CDR2 sequences are MNHEY and SMNVEV (reference sequence). V lost 4 bases and J 10 bases, leaving 10 bases between the germline ends. The CDR3 DNA reads as TGTGCCAGCAGTTCCGTTGGGGGAAAACTGTTTTTT. Translation gives CASSSVGGKLFF.

This clone has just one count. CDR3 sequence (DNA): TGTGCCAGCAGCTCACCCAATGAAAAACTGTTTTTT. Protein product: CASSSPNEKLFF. V usage is TRBV7-9 and J usage is TRBJ1-4; D is uncertain. With 4 bases removed from V and 5 bases from J, the gap between germline ends came to 5 bases. This CDR3 has 12 amino acids. Germline V gene data show CDR1 as SEHNR and CDR2 as FQNEAQ (reference sequence).

The V and J genes are TRBV2 and TRBJ2-1; a possible D gene is TRBD2 (6 bases). Trimming removed 6 bases from V and 5 bases from J, with 14 bases in between. Germline values: CDR1 SNHLY, CDR2 FYNNEI. The CDR3 has 14 amino acids. The CDR3 reads CASREGTGNNEQFF. The DNA of the CDR3 is TGTGCCAGCAGGGAGGGGACTGGAAACAATGAGCAGTTCTTC.

The J gene is TRBJ2-1, the V gene TRBV13; TRBD2 matches at 10 bases. Germline assignment: CDR1 PRHDT and CDR2 FYEKMQ (reference sequence). With 2 bases clipped from V and 10 bases from J, the junction kept 14 bases outside the gene matches. This CDR3 region has 17 residues. The CDR3 DNA reads TGTGCCAGCAGCTTATTTCCCCCCCTAGCGGGAGAAGGCGAGCAGTTCTTC. It specifies CASSLFPPLAGEGEQFF.

Turning to this clone: Other DNA sequences in the same sample also yield this CDR3. The J gene is TRBJ2-2, the V gene TRBV7-9; D not resolved. This CDR3 has 16 residues. The germline V gene encodes CDR1 SEHNR and CDR2 FQNEAQ (reference sequence). The germline V and J ends were trimmed by 5 bases and 0 bases, with 13 bases remaining between them. CDR3 bases: TGTGCCAGCAGCCCCCCGAGGAGTGCGAACACCGGGGAGCTGTTTTTT. This encodes CASSPPRSANTGELFF.

The V call is TRBV2, the J call TRBJ2-7; maybe TRBD1 (5 bases). CDR3 length: 13 amino acids. Germline CDR1 SNHLY, CDR2 FYNNEI. The V gene lost 7 bases and the J gene lost 2 bases, with 12 bases spanning the gap. The CDR3 sequence is CASTSRQTYEQYF. The CDR3 DNA sequence: TGTGCCAGCACCTCTCGACAGACCTACGAGCAGTACTTC.

The rearrangement uses TRBV2 and TRBJ2-7; D is unclear. The CDR3 loop spans 14 amino acids. CDR1 SNHLY and CDR2 FYNNEI come from the germline V gene. The V gene lost 8 bases and the J gene lost 1 base, with 15 bases spanning the gap. CDR3 nucleotides: TGTGCCAGCTCCGAAGAAAGCGAGTCCTACGAGCAGTACTTC. This translates into CASSEESESYEQYF.

A note on this clone: At the DNA level, this CDR3 is encoded by other sequences in the same sample as well. In DNA form, the CDR3 reads TGTGCCAGCAGTTTAGATAGCGGATACAATGAGCAGTTCTTC. Translated: CASSLDSGYNEQFF. The V gene is TRBV27, the J gene TRBJ2-1; tentatively, D is TRBD2 (6 bases). Trimming left V 2 bases short and J 4 bases short, with 9 bases between. Germline V gives CDR1 MNHEY, CDR2 SMNVEV (reference sequence). This CDR3 spans 14 amino acids.

V is TRBV4-3 and J is TRBJ2-5; maybe TRBD1 (6 bases). Germline loops: CDR1 LGHNA, CDR2 YSLEER. Trimming took 1 base from V and 1 from J, leaving 16 bases between them. This CDR3 is built from 17 residues. This chain's CDR3 is CASSQVFDRMGQETQYF. In DNA, the CDR3 is TGCGCCAGCAGCCAAGTTTTCGACAGGATGGGCCAAGAGACCCAGTACTTC.

The chain recombines TRBV10-3 with TRBJ1-2, with 7 bases that match TRBD1. The trim removed 0 bases at V and 3 bases at J, leaving 4 bases unmatched. Germline V lookup: CDR1 ENHRY, CDR2 SYGVKD. The CDR3 totals 15 residues. The chain's CDR3 is CAISESRDRDYGYTF. The CDR3 nucleotides are TGTGCCATCAGTGAGTCGAGGGACAGAGACTATGGCTACACCTTC.

The rearrangement links TRBV6-1 to TRBJ1-6; D is ambiguous. The CDR3 runs 13 residues. Germline lookup yields CDR1 MNHNS and CDR2 SASEGT. V lost 7 bases, J lost 0 bases, and 4 bases lay in between. Here the CDR3 reads CASTYSYNSPLHF. CDR3 in DNA: TGTGCCAGCACATACTCCTATAATTCACCCCTCCACTTT.

This rearrangement joins TRBV4-2 to TRBJ1-1, with 7 bases lining up with TRBD1. The CDR3 spans 15 residues. V lost 4 bases to trimming and J lost 4 bases; unmatched junction nucleotides: 9. CDR1 is LGHNA, CDR2 YNFKEQ, per germline. The CDR3 reads CASSLETGLITEAFF. Here the CDR3 DNA reads TGTGCCAGCAGCCTTGAGACAGGGCTAATCACTGAAGCTTTCTTT.

This chain joins TRBV27 and TRBJ2-7; tentative D call: TRBD2 (6 bases). The V end was cut by 8 bases, the J end by 5 bases, with 16 bases between. Germline assignment: CDR1 MNHEY and CDR2 SMNVEV (reference sequence). This CDR3 region has 13 residues. CDR3: CASAEGGYNEQYF. In DNA, the CDR3 is TGTGCCAGCGCAGAGGGAGGATACAACGAGCAGTACTTC.

This clone was observed a handful of times. The V call is TRBV30, the J call TRBJ2-7, with a weak D call TRBD2 (5 bases). V was shortened by 7 bases and J by 3 bases, with 19 bases between the two germline ends. The CDR3 loop spans 14 amino acids. Germline V lookup: CDR1 GTSNPN, CDR2 SVGIG (reference sequence). The CDR3 loop reads CAFTLTMLFYEQYF. The CDR3 bases are TGTGCCTTCACACTGACTATGCTTTTCTACGAGCAGTACTTC.